Listed below are T cell receptor beta chains from one sample, sequenced in a study of T cell responses to AZD1222 COVID-19 vaccine. The table came from immunoSEQ multiplex PCR; TCRdb's copy has only in-frame clones and leaves some out. The data contain about 79,000 clones, about 91% of them singletons. Specimen: peripheral blood, collected on day 0 of MenACWY control vaccination. The receptor source for this set is an adult in good health. CDR3s leave out the opening cysteine and the closing phenylalanine or tryptophan. Fields, in order: V gene, J gene, clone size, CDR3 protein. Size is omitted from some rows. Given values are once, few, many or a class for expanded clones.

TRBV11-3,TRBJ2-2,once,ASSWSGTGELF
TRBV10-3,TRBJ2-2,-,AIRQGANTGELF
TRBV6-5,TRBJ2-1,-,ASSSGIGNEQF
TRBV18,TRBJ1-3,-,ASSPGDDTIY
TRBV7-9,TRBJ2-7,once,ASSQTSGEQY
TRBV5-1,TRBJ2-7,once,ASSAGTGSSYEQY
TRBV10-3,TRBJ1-2,-,AISGVGYYGYT
TRBV5-8,TRBJ2-7,once,ASSSWTGVGEQY
TRBV3-1/TRBV3-2,TRBJ2-5,-,ASSQGTSGQETQY
TRBV6-6,TRBJ2-2,-,ASSYSRQGVTGELF
TRBV30,TRBJ1-6,-,AWSVQVSNSPLH
TRBV5-6,TRBJ2-7,-,ASSLPPSYEQY
TRBV7-6,TRBJ1-6,-,ASSLTELNSPLH
TRBV7-9,TRBJ2-7,once,ASSLALTGNPYEQY
TRBV5-1,TRBJ2-7,-,ASRRDRATYEQY
TRBV2,TRBJ1-5,-,ASSIRTGTINQPQH
TRBV29-1,TRBJ1-1,-,SVEGLGGTEAF
TRBV11-2,TRBJ2-3,once,ASSLGLSGLGVGDTQY
TRBV5-1,TRBJ1-1,-,ASSLKGDYGTEAF
TRBV5-1,TRBJ2-1,-,ASSRGQGFNEQF
TRBV28,TRBJ1-3,-,ASNTMAPGNTIY
TRBV6-1,TRBJ1-5,-,ASSEQGGGQPQH
TRBV28,TRBJ2-7,-,ASSLSGRGYEQY
TRBV2,TRBJ1-5,-,ASGGQGFRNQPQH
TRBV6-6,TRBJ2-5,-,ASSYDTGRETQY
TRBV6-5,TRBJ2-7,-,ASSFEQGLKQY
TRBV15,TRBJ2-7,-,ATSRDGTGGRY
TRBV5-8,TRBJ2-7,-,ASSVGGQAFAEQY